This T cell receptor (beta chain) was found in a study of blood T cell repertoires in COVID-19. As for the study in general: Sample material is recorded as cDNA or gDNA derived from T cells, B-cell-depleted T cells, or PBMCs.

The CDR3 runs to 17 residues. Deletions cut 2 bases from V and 0 bases from J, with 11 bases between. The germline gives CDR1 MGHRA, CDR2 YSYEKL. TCRdb keeps only in-frame clones here, not all; method: immunoSEQ multiplex PCR. The data contain 200,000 to 250,000 clones, around 81% of them seen just once; the ten biggest clones take up 7.2%. This clonotype originated in a woman in her 70s with acute or convalescent COVID-19. Sequenced sample: peripheral blood. The V call is TRBV4-1, the J call TRBJ2-6; maybe TRBD1 (5 bases). CDR3 sequence: CASSQKIGDSGANVLTF. In DNA, the CDR3 is TGCGCCAGCAGCCAAAAAATAGGGGACTCTGGGGCCAACGTCCTGACTTTC.